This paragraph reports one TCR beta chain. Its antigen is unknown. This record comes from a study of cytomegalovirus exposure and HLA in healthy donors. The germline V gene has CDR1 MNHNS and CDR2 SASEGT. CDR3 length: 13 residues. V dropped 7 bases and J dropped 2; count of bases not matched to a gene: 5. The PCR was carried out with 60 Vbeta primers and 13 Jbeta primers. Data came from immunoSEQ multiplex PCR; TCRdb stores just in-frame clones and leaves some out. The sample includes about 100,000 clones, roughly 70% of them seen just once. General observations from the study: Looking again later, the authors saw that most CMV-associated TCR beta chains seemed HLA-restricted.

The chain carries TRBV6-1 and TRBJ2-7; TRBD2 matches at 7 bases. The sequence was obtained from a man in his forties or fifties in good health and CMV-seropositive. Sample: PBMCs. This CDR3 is CASILATAYEQYF. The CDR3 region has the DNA TGTGCCAGCATACTAGCGACGGCCTACGAGCAGTACTTC.